This TCR beta chain was obtained from a study of shared clonotypes between healthy human individuals. General observations from the study: Sorted-subset samples were not fully sequenced, rarefaction indicated. Sharing across several donors was seen in roughly 5.2% of naive CD4 clonotypes.

Germline V lookup: CDR1 SGDLS, CDR2 YYNGEE. The CDR3 has 14 amino acids. Trimming cost V 0 bases and J 5 bases, with 11 bases left between them. As regards this clone: Its antigen is still unknown.

The donors, healthy adults who were HIV-negative, had experienced no recent acute infections or vaccinations. The donors, all of them Caucasian adults, lived in Nashville, Tennessee. Data came from immunoSEQ multiplex PCR; TCRdb stores just in-frame clones and leaves some out. The data hold approximately 1,500,000 clones, with 95% to 99% observed a single time. The J gene is TRBJ2-5, the V gene TRBV9, with D possibly TRBD1 on 6 matching bases. Sequencing used naive CD4+ T cells sorted from blood. This sample's subset: CD45RA+ positively selected. This TCR came from a man under 40 in good health. The CDR3 sequence: CASSVGQGLETQYF. CDR3 DNA sequence: TGTGCCAGCAGCGTAGGTCAGGGGTTGGAGACCCAGTACTTC.